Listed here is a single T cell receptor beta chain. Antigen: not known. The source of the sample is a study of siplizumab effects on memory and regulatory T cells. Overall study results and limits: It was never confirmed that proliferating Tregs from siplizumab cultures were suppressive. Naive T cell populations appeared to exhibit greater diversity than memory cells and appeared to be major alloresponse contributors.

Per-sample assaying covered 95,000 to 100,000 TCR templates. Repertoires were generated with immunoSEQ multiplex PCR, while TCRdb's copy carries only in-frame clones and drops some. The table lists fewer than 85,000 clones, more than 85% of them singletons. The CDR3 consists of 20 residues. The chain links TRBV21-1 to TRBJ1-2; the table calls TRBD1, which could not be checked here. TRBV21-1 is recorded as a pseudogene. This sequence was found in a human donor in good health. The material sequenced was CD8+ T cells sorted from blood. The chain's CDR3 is CASSKDLVRTDRGLGYGYTF. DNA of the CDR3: TGTGCCAGCAGCAAAGATCTTGTGAGGACGGACAGGGGGTTGGGCTATGGCTACACCTTC.